The clone carrying this T cell receptor (beta chain) has a handful of counts. Its antigen is undetermined. The CDR3 has 14 amino acids. V shed 3 bases and J shed 7 bases, with 13 bases lying between them. Germline CDR1 and CDR2: ENHRY and SYGVKD. The sample originates from a study of cytomegalovirus exposure and HLA in healthy donors. The study, taken as a whole, reports: After further analysis at a later stage, 15,000 to 20,000 TCR beta sequences were associated with HLA alleles at 0.05 false discovery rate. TCR beta chains numbering about 160 were designated cytomegalovirus-associated.

The PCR used 60 Vbeta and 13 Jbeta primers. Assay used: immunoSEQ multiplex PCR; TCRdb lists only in-frame clones, some missing. The sample has around 150,000 clones, more than 65% seen once; the top ten hold about 4.5%. The chain links TRBV10-3 to TRBJ1-5, with a possible D match to TRBD1 (6 bases). Input material: PBMCs. The receptor was isolated from a young man in good health and CMV-seropositive. CDR3 protein: CAISETGFGQPQHF. The CDR3 region has the DNA TGTGCCATCAGTGAAACAGGGTTTGGACAGCCCCAGCATTTT.